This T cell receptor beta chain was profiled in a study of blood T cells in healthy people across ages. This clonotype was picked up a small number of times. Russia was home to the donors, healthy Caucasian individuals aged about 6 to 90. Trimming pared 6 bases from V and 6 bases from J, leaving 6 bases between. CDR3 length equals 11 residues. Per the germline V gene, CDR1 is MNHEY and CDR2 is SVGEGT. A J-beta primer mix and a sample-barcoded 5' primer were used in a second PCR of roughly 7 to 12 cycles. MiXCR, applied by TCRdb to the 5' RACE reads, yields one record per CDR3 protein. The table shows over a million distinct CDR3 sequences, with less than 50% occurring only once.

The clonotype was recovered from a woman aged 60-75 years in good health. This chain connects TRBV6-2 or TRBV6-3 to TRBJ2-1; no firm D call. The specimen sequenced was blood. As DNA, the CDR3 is TGTGCCAGCAGAATCGTCAATGAGCAGTTCTTC. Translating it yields CASRIVNEQFF.